This T cell receptor (beta chain) was recovered during a study of blood T cell repertoires in COVID-19. Produced via immunoSEQ multiplex PCR; TCRdb's table is partial and in-frame only. The table lists some 6,900 clones, roughly nine tenths of them singletons. The CDR3 is 16 residues long. The V gene's germline CDR1 is DFQATT and CDR2 SNEGSKA (reference sequence). Trimming stripped 3 bases from V and 4 bases from J, with 21 bases between. Input material: peripheral blood. V gene TRBV20-1 combines with J gene TRBJ1-2, with D possibly being TRBD1 (6 bases). This clonotype originated in a human donor in a cohort sampled during active COVID-19. CDR3 protein: CSASPIGAGVSYGYTF. The DNA of the CDR3 is TGCAGTGCTAGTCCTATCGGGGCAGGGGTTAGCTATGGCTACACCTTC.